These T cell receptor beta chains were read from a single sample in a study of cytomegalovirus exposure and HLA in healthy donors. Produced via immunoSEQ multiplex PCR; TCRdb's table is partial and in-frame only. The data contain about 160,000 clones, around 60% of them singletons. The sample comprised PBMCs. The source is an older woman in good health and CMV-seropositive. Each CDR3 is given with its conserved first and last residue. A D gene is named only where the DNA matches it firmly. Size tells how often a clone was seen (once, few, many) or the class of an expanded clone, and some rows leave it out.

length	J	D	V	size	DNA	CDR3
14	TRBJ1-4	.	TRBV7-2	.	TGTGCCAGCAGTCGAGACAGGCTCCCTACGGAACTGTTTTTT	CASSRDRLPTELFF
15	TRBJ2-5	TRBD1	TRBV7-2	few	TGTGCCAGCAGCCCTCGGACAGGGATGCAAGAGACCCAGTACTTC	CASSPRTGMQETQYF
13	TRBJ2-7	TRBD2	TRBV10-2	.	TGCGCCAGCACGGGGACTAACTCCTACGAGCAGTACTTC	CASTGTNSYEQYF
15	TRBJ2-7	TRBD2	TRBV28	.	TGTGCCAGCAGTTTGCCGACTAGCACCTCCTACGAGCAGTACTTC	CASSLPTSTSYEQYF
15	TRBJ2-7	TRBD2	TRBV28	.	TGTGCCAGCAGTCTCTACGGGAGGGCCCAATACGAGCAGTACTTC	CASSLYGRAQYEQYF
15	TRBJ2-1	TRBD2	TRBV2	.	TGTGCCAGTGTATCCGGGACTAGCGAACTCAATGAGCAGTTCTTC	CASVSGTSELNEQFF
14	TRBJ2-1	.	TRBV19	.	TGTGCCAGTAGTCCTACCAGGGACTACAATGAGCAGTTCTTC	CASSPTRDYNEQFF
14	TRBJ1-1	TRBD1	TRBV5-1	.	TGCGCCAGCAGCTGGGGGACAGATTCCACTGAAGCTTTCTTT	CASSWGTDSTEAFF
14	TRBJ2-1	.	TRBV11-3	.	TGTGCCAGCAGCTTAGATGGACAGACCAATGAGCAGTTCTTC	CASSLDGQTNEQFF
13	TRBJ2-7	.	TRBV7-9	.	TGTGCCAGCAGCTTACGAGTTTCCTACGAGCAGTACTTC	CASSLRVSYEQYF
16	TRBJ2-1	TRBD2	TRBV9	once	TGTGCCAGCAGCGGCAGACTAGCGGGCCGATACAATGAGCAGTTCTTC	CASSGRLAGRYNEQFF
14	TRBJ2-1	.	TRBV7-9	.	TGTGCCAGCAGCCCGGCGGGGGACAACAATGAGCAGTTCTTC	CASSPAGDNNEQFF
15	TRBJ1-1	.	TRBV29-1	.	TGCAGCGTTGAGGGGCAGGGTAAAATGAACACTGAAGCTTTCTTT	CSVEGQGKMNTEAFF
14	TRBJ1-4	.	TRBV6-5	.	TGTGCCAGCAGTTGGAGGGAGGTTGGAGAAAAACTGTTTTTT	CASSWREVGEKLFF
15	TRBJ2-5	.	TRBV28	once	TGTGCCAGCAGTTTAGAACAGGGTTCTCGGGGGACCCAGTACTTC	CASSLEQGSRGTQYF
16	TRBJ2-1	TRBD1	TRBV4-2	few	TGTGCCAGCAGCCCGTCTGGGACAGGGGGCTTCAATGAGCAGTTCTTC	CASSPSGTGGFNEQFF
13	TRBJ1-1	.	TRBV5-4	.	TGTGCCAGCAGCCCTGGACTTGGCACTGAAGCTTTCTTT	CASSPGLGTEAFF
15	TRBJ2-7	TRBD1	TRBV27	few	TGTGCCAGCAGTTCCTCCGTTGACAGGGTTCTCGAGCAGTACTTC	CASSSSVDRVLEQYF
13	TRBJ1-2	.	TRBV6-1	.	TGTGCCAGCAGTGAACAGGGTTTGGATGGCTACACCTTC	CASSEQGLDGYTF
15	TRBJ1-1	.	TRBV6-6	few	TGTGCCAGCAGTTACCGCGGGGAAGTTAACACTGAAGCTTTCTTT	CASSYRGEVNTEAFF
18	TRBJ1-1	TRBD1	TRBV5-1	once	TGCGCCAGCAGCGTAGCCCCCGGGACAGGGGGTTTGAACACTGAAGCTTTCTTT	CASSVAPGTGGLNTEAFF
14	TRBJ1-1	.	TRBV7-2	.	TGTGCCAGCAGCTTACGGACATCGAACACTGAAGCTTTCTTT	CASSLRTSNTEAFF
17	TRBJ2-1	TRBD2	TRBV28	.	TGTGCCAGCAGTTCCCCACTACTAGCGGGAGGCTACAATGAGCAGTTCTTC	CASSSPLLAGGYNEQFF
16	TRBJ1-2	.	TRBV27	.	TGTGCCAGCAGTTCCCTCTCGACGGGGTTTAACTATGGCTACACCTTC	CASSSLSTGFNYGYTF
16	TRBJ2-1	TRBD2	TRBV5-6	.	TGTGCCAGCAGCCCCGCCGGCGGGAGGTTCAGCGATGAGCAGTTCTTC	CASSPAGGRFSDEQFF
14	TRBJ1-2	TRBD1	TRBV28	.	TGTGCCAGCAGTTTCGGGACAGGGGGGTATGGCTACACCTTC	CASSFGTGGYGYTF
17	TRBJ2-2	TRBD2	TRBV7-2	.	TGTGCCAGCAGCTCACTAACTAGCGGGAGAAACACCGGGGAGCTGTTTTTT	CASSSLTSGRNTGELFF
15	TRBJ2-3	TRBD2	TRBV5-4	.	TGTGCCAGCAGCCCCGGGGGGACCTACACAGATACGCAGTATTTT	CASSPGGTYTDTQYF
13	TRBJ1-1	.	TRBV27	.	TGTGCCAGCATAGCGGACGGGAACACTGAAGCTTTCTTT	CASIADGNTEAFF